Listed here is a single TCR beta chain. What it binds is not known. The CDR3 contains 12 residues. Germline V gene lookup returns CDR1 ENHRY and CDR2 SYGVKD. Trimming removed 7 bases at V and 5 bases at J, with 10 bases between. This sample is drawn from a study of cytomegalovirus exposure and HLA in healthy donors. In the study overall: The approximately 120 validation repertoires used the same platform as the 500 to 700 first-cohort repertoires, a later analysis reported.

Data came from immunoSEQ multiplex PCR; TCRdb stores just in-frame clones and leaves some out. Here the sample spans 130,000 or so clones, roughly 89% being singletons. Study outcomes and limitations: Per published reports, the classifier diagnosed cytomegalovirus status with high specificity and sensitivity. Altogether, 160 or so TCR beta chains were recorded as cytomegalovirus-associated. Subsequent analysis found a tendency for first-cohort TCR clusters to co-occur within the 120 or so validation repertoires.

The sample taken for sequencing was PBMCs. The clonotype was recovered from a man aged 25-45 years in good health and CMV-seronegative. V is TRBV10-3 and J is TRBJ2-3; D gene unclear. The CDR3, as DNA: TGTGCCATCACCAGCCAGGAAGATACGCAGTATTTT. Encoded protein: CAITSQEDTQYF.